This T cell receptor beta chain was sequenced in a study of T cell responses to AZD1222 COVID-19 vaccine. Study-wide results and limits: Donors were largely white British and mainly female; clonal diversity was possibly underestimated. Repertoire sampling was restricted to post-peak T cell response timepoints. An increase in Spike-specific TCR breadth and depth was observed after two AZD1222 doses. Just a handful of people given AZD1222 tested seropositive at baseline.

Notes on this clone: Its antigen is not identified.

The assay was immunoSEQ multiplex PCR, and TCRdb's table has in-frame clones only and misses some. Altogether some 110,000 clones are present, roughly 90% being singletons, with the ten largest covering under 5%. CDR3 size: 17 residues. Germline V gene sequence: CDR1 MNHEY, CDR2 SMNVEV (reference sequence). Trimming shortened V by 4 bases and J by 0 bases, and 16 bases separated the two germline ends. The sequence derives from an adult in good health. Sequences were derived from peripheral blood, sampled on day 0 of AZD1222 vaccination. V and J are TRBV27 and TRBJ1-3; TRBD1 might be the D (5 bases). CDR3 DNA: TGTGCCAGCAGTTCTCGAACAGGATCCTACTCTGGAAACACCATATATTTT. Its protein product is CASSSRTGSYSGNTIYF.